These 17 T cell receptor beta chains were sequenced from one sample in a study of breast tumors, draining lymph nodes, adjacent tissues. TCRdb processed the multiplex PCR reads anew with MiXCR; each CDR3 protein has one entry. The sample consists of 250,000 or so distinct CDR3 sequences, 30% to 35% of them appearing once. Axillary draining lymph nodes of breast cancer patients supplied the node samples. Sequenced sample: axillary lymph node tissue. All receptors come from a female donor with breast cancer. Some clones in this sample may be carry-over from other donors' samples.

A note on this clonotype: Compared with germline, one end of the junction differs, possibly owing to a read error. CDR3 DNA sequence: TGTGCCAGCAGCCTGTACGAGCAGTCCTTC. Its translation is CASSLYEQSF. The genes are TRBV11-2 and TRBJ2-7, with D unclear. CDR1 is SGHAT and CDR2 is FQNNGV in the germline V gene. The CDR3 loop spans 10 amino acids.

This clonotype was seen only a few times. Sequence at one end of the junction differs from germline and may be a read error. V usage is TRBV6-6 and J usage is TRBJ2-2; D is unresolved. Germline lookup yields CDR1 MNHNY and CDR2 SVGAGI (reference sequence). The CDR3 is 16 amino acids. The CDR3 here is CASSHSPPPNTGELFF. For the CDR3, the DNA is TGTGCCAGCAGTCACTCTCCCCCTCCCAACACCGGGGAGCTGTTTTTT.

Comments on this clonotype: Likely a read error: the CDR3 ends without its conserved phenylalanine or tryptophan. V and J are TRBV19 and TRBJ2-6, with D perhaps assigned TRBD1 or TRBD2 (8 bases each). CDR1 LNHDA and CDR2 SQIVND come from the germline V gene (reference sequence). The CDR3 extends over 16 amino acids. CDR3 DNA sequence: TGTGCCAGTAGTCACAGGGGGACGGGAGGGGCCCACGTCCTGACTTCC. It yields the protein CASSHRGTGGAHVLTS.

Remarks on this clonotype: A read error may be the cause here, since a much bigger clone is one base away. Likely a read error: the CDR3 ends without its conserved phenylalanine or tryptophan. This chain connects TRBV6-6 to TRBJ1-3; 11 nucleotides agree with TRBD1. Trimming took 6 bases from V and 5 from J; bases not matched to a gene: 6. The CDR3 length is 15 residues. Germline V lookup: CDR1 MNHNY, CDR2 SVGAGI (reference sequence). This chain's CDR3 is CASSPGTGGRNTIYL. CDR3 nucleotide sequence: TGTGCCAGCAGCCCCGGGACAGGGGGTCGAAACACCATATATCTT.

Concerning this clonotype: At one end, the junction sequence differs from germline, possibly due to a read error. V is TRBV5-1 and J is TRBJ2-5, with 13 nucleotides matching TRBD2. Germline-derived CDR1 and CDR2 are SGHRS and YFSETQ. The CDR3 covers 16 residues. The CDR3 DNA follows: TGCGCCAGCAGCTTGGGACTAGCGGGAGGCCAAGAGACCCAGCACTTC. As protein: CASSLGLAGGQETQHF.

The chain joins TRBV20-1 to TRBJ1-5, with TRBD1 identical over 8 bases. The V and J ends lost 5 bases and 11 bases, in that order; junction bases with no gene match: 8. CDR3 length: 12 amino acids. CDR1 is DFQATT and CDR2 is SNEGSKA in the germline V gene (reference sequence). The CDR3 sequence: CSAGRGQGTQHF. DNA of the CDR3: TGCAGTGCTGGCAGGGGGCAAGGGACCCAGCATTTT.

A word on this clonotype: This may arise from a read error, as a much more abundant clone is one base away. The CDR3 region is CAGSEAAGGTDTQYF. As DNA, the CDR3 is TGTGCCGGCAGTGAAGCTGCAGGGGGCACAGATACGCAGTATTTT. V gene TRBV6-6 combines with J gene TRBJ2-3, with D possibly matching TRBD1 (6 bases). CDR1 and CDR2 (germline): MNHNY, SVGAGI (reference sequence). This CDR3 has 15 amino acids.

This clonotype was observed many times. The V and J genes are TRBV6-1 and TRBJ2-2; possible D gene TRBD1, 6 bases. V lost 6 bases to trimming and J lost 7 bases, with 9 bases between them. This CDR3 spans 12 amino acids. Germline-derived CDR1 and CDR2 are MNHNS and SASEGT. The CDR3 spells CASRTDSGELFF. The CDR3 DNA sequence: TGTGCCAGCAGGACGGACAGCGGGGAGCTGTTTTTT.

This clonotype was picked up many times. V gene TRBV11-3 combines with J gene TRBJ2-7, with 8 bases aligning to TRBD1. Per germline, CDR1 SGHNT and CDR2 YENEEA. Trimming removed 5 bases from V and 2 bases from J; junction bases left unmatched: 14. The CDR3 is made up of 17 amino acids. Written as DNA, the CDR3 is TGTGCCAGCAGCCCCTTAGCAGGACAGGGCGGAACCTACGAGCAGTACTTC. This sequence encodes CASSPLAGQGGTYEQYF.

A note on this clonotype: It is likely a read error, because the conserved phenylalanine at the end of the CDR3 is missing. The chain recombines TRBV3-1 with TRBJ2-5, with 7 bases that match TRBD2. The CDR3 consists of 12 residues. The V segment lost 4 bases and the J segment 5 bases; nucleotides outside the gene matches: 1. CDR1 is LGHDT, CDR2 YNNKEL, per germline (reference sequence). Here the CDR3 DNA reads TGTGCCAGCAGCCGGGAGGGGGAGACCCAGTACCTC. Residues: CASSREGETQYL.

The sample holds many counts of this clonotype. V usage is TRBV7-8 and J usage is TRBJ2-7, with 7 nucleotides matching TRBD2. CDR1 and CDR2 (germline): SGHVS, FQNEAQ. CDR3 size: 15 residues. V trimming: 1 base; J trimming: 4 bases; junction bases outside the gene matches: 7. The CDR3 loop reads CASSLDGSGGYEQYF. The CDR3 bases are TGTGCCAGCAGCTTAGATGGGTCGGGGGGATACGAGCAGTACTTC.

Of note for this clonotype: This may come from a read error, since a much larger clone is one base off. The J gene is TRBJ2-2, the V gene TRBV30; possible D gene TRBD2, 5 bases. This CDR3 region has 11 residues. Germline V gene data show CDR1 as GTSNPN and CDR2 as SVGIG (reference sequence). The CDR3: CAWELIGELSF. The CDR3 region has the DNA TGTGCCTGGGAACTAATCGGGGAGCTGTCTTTT.

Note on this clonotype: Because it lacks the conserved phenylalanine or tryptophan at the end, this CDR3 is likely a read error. The DNA for the CDR3 is TGTGCCAGCAGTCACCTCCCTTTGGGACAGGGGGGAGACTATGGCTACACCCTC. It yields the protein CASSHLPLGQGGDYGYTL. The chain employs TRBV6-6 and TRBJ1-2; 11 bases agree with TRBD1. The CDR3 is made up of 18 amino acids. V lost 5 bases and J lost 3; bases outside the gene matches: 14. Germline V gene data show CDR1 as MNHNY and CDR2 as SVGAGI (reference sequence).

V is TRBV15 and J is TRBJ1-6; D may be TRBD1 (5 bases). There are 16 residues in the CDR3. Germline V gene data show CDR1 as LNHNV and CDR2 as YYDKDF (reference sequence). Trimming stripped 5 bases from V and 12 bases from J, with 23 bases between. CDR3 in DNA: TGTGCCACCAGCGGACATGATACTAGGGCCTTAAAACCCCTCCACTTT. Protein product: CATSGHDTRALKPLHF.

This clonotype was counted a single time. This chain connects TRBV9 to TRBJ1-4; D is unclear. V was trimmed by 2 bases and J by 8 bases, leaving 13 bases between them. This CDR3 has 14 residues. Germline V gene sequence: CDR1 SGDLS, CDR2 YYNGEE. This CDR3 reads CASSVQTGGEKLFF. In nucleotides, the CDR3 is TGTGCCAGCAGCGTCCAGACGGGCGGCGAAAAACTGTTTTTT.

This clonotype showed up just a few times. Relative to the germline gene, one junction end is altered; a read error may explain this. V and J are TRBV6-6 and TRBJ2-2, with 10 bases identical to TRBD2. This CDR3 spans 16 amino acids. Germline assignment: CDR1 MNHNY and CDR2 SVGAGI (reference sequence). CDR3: CASSPPGLAKTGELFF. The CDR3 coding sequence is TGTGCCAGCAGTCCACCGGGACTAGCGAAAACCGGGGAGCTGTTTTTT.

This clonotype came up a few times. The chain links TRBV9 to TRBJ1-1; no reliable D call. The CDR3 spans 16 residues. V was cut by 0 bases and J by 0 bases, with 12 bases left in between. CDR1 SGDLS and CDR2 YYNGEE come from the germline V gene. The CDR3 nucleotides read TGTGCCAGCAGCGTAGGTCTAGCGCGAGTGAACACTGAAGCTTTCTTT. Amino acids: CASSVGLARVNTEAFF. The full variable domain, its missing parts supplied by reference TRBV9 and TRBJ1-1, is DSGVTQTPKHLITATGQRVTLRCSPRSGDLSVYWYQQSLDQGLQFLIQYYNGEERAKGNILERFSAQQFPDLHSELNLSSLELGDSALYFCASSVGLARVNTEAFFGQGTRLTVV.